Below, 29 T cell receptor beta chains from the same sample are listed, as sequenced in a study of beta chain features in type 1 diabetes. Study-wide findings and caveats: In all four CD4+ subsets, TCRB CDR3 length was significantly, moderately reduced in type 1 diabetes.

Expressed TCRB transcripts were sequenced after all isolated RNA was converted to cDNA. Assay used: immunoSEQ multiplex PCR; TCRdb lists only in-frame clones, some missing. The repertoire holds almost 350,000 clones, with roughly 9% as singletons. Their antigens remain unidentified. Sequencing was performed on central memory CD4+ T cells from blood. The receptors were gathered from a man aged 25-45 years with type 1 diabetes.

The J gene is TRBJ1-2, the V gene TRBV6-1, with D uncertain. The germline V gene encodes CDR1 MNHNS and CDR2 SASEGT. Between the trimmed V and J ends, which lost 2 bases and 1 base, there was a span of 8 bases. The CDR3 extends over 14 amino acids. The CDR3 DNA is TGTGCCAGCAGTGAAAGTGGACTTAACTATGGCTACACCTTC. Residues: CASSESGLNYGYTF.

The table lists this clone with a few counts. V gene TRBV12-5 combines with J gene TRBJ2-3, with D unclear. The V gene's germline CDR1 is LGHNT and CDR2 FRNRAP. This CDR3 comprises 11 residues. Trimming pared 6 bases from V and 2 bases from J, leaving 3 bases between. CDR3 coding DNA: TGTGCTAGTGGGAACACAGATACGCAGTATTTT. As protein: CASGNTDTQYF.

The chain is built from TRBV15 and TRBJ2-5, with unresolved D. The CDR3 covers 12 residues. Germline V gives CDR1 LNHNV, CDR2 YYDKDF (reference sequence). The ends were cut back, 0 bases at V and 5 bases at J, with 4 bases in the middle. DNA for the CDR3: TGTGCCACCAGCAGAGAGGGGGAGACCCAGTACTTC. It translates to CATSREGETQYF.

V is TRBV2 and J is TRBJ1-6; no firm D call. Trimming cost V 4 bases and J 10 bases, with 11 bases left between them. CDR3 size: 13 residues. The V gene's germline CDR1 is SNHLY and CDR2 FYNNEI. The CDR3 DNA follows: TGTGCCAGCAGTGGACGGGGAGACTCACCCCTCCACTTT. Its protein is CASSGRGDSPLHF.

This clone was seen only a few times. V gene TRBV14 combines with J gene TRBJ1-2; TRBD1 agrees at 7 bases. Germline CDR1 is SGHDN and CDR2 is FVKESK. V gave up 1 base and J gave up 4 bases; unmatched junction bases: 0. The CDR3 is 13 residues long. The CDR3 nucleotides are TGTGCCAGCAGCCAAGCAGGGGGCTATGGCTACACCTTC. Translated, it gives CASSQAGGYGYTF.

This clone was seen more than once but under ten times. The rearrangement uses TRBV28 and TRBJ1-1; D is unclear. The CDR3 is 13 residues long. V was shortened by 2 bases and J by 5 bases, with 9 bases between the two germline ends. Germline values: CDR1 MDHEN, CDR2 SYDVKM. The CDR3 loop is CASSLPAGTEAFF. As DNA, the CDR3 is TGTGCCAGCAGTTTACCCGCGGGAACTGAAGCTTTCTTT. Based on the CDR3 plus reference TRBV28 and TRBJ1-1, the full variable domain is DVKVTQSSRYLVKRTGEKVFLECVQDMDHENMFWYRQDPGLGLRLIYFSYDVKMKEKGDIPEGYSVSREKKERFSLILESASTNQTSMYLCASSLPAGTEAFFGQGTRLTVV.

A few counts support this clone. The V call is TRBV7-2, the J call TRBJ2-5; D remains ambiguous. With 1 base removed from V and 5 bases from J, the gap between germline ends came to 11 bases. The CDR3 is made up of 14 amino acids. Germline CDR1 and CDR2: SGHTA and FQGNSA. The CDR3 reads CASSLVLATETQYF. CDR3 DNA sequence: TGTGCCAGCAGCTTAGTGTTGGCTACGGAGACCCAGTACTTC. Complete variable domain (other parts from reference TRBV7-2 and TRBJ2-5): GAGVSQSPSNKVTEKGKDVELRCDPISGHTALYWYRQSLGQGLEFLIYFQGNSAPDKSGLPSDRFSAERTGGSVSTLTIQRTQQEDSAVYLCASSLVLATETQYFGPGTRLLVL.

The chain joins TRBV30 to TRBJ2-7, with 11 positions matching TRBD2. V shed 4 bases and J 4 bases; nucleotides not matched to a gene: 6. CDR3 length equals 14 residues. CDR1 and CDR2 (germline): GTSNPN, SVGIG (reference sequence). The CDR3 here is CAWMLAGGPYEQYF. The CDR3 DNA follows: TGTGCCTGGATGTTAGCGGGGGGGCCATACGAGCAGTACTTC.

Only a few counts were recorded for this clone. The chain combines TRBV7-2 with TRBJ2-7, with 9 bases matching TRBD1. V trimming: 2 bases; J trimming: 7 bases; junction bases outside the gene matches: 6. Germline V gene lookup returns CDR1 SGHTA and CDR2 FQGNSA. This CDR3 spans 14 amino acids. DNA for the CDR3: TGTGCCAGCAGCTTAAAACAGGGGGCATGGGAGCAGTACTTC. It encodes CASSLKQGAWEQYF. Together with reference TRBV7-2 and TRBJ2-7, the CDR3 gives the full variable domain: GAGVSQSPSNKVTEKGKDVELRCDPISGHTALYWYRQSLGQGLEFLIYFQGNSAPDKSGLPSDRFSAERTGGSVSTLTIQRTQQEDSAVYLCASSLKQGAWEQYFGPGTRLTVT.

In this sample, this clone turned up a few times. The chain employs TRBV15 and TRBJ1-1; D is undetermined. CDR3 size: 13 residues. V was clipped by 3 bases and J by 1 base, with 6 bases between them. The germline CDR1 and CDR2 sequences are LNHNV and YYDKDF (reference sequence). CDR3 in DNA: TGTGCCACCAGCAGCTCGACGAACACTGAAGCTTTCTTT. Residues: CATSSSTNTEAFF.

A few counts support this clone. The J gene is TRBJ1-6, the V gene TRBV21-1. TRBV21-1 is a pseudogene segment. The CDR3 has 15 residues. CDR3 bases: TGTGCCAGCAGCAAAGTACCGCCAGGCTCTAGGGCCCTCCACTTT. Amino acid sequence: CASSKVPPGSRALHF.

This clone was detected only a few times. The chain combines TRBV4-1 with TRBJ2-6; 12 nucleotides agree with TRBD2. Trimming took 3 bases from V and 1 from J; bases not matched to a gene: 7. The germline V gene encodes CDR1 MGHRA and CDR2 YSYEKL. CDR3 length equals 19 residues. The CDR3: CASSQEKTSGGSGANVLTF. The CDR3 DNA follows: TGCGCCAGCAGCCAGGAAAAGACTAGCGGGGGTTCTGGGGCCAACGTCCTGACTTTC.

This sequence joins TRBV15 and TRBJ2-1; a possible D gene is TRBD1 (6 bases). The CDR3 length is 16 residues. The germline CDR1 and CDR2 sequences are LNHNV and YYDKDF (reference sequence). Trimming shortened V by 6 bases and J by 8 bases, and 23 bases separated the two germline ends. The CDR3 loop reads CATRERKGRGRDEQFF. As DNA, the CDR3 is TGTGCCACCAGGGAGAGGAAGGGCAGGGGCCGGGATGAGCAGTTCTTC. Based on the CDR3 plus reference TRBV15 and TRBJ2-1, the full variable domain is DAMVIQNPRYQVTQFGKPVTLSCSQTLNHNVMYWYQQKSSQAPKLLFHYYDKDFNNEADTPDNFQSRRPNTSFCFLDIRSPGLGDTAMYLCATRERKGRGRDEQFFGPGTRLTVL.

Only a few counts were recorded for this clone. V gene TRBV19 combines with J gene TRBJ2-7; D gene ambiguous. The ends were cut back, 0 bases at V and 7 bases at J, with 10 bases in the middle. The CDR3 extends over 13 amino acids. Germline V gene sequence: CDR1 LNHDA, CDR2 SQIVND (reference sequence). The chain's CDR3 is CASSIDPFREQYF. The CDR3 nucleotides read TGTGCCAGTAGTATAGATCCCTTCAGGGAGCAGTACTTC.

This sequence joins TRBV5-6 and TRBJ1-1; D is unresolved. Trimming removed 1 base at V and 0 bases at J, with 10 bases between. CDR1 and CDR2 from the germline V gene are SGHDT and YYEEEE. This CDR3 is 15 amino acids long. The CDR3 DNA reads TGTGCCAGCAGCTTGACGGACCGCATGAACACTGAAGCTTTCTTT. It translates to CASSLTDRMNTEAFF.

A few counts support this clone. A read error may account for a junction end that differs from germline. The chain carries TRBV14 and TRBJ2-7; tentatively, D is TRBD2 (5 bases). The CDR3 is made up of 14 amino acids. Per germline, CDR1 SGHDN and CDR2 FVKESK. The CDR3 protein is CASSQDLLSGGLLF. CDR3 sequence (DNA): TGTGCCAGCAGCCAAGATCTGCTGAGCGGCGGTCTTCTCTTC.

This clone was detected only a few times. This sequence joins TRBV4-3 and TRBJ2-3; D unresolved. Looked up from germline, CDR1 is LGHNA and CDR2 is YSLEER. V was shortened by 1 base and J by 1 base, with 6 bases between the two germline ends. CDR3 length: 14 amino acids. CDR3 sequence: CASSQGMGTDTQYF. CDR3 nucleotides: TGCGCCAGCAGCCAAGGGATGGGCACAGATACGCAGTATTTT.

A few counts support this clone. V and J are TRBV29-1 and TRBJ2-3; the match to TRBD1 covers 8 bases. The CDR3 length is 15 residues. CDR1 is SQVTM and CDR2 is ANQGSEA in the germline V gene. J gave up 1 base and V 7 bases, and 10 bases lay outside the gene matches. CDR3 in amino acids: CSAGSPGQGTDTQYF. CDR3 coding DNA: TGCAGCGCGGGATCACCGGGACAGGGCACAGATACGCAGTATTTT.

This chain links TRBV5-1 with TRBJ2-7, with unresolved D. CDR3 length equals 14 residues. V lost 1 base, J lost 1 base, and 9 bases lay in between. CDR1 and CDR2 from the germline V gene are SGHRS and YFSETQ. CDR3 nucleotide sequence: TGCGCCAGCAGCTTGCAGCACGGATCCTACGAGCAGTACTTC. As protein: CASSLQHGSYEQYF.

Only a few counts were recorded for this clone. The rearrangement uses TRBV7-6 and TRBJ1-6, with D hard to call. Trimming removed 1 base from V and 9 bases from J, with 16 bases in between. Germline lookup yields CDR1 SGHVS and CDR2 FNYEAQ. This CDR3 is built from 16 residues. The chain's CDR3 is CASSLDGSWGSSPLHF. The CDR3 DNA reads TGTGCCAGCAGCTTAGACGGGTCCTGGGGAAGTTCACCCCTCCACTTT.

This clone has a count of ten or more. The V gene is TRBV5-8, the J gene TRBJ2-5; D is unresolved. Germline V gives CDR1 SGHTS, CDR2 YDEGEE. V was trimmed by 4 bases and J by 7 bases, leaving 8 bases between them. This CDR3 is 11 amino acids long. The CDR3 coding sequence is TGTGCCAGCAGCCCCTTGCGGACCCAGTACTTC. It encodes CASSPLRTQYF.

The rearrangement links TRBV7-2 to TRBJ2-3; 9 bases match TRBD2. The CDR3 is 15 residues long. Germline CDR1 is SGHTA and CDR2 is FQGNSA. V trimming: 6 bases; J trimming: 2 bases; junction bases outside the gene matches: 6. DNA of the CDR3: TGTGCCAGCAGACTGACTAGCGGTCTCACAGATACGCAGTATTTT. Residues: CASRLTSGLTDTQYF.

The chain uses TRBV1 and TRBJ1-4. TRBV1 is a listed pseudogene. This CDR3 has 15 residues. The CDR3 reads CTSSQAGKGNEKLFF. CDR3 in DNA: TGCACCAGCAGCCAAGCCGGGAAGGGTAATGAAAAACTGTTTTTT.

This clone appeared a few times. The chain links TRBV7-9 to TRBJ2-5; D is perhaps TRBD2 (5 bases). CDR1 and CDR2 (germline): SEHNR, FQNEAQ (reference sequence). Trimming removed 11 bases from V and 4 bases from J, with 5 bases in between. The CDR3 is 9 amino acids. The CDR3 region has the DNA TGTGCCGGAGGAGAGACCCAGTACTTC. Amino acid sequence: CAGGETQYF.

CDR3 protein: CASSLAGQGADGYTF. The CDR3 region has the DNA TGTGCCAGCAGCTTAGCGGGGCAGGGGGCCGATGGCTACACCTTC. The V call is TRBV7-9, the J call TRBJ1-2, with 8 bases identical to TRBD1. CDR3 length equals 15 residues. Germline V gives CDR1 SEHNR, CDR2 FQNEAQ (reference sequence). J was trimmed by 6 bases and V by 0 bases; bases with no gene match: 6.

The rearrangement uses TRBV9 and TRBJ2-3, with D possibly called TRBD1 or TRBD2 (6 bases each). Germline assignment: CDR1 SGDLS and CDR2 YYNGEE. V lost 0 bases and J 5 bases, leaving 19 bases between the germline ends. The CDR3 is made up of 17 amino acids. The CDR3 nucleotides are TGTGCCAGCAGCGTAGCTACGGGGGCGCCCGAGCGAGATACGCAGTATTTT. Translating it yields CASSVATGAPERDTQYF.

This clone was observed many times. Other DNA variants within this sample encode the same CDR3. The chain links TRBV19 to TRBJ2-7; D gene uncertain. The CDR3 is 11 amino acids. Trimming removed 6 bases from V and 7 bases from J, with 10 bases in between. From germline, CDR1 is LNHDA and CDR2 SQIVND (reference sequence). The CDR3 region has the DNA TGTGCCAGTAGCATTGCTGGTGAGCAGTACTTC. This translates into CASSIAGEQYF. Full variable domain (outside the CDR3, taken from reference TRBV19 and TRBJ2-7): DGGITQSPKYLFRKEGQNVTLSCEQNLNHDAMYWYRQDPGQGLRLIYYSQIVNDFQKGDIAEGYSVSREKKESFPLTVTSAQKNPTAFYLCASSIAGEQYFGPGTRLTVT.

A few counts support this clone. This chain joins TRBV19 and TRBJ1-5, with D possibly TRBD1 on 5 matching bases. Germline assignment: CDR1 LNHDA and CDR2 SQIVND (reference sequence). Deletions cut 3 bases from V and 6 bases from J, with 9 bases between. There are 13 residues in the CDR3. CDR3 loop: CASSMQGGQPQHF. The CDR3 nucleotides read TGTGCCAGTAGTATGCAGGGCGGTCAGCCCCAGCATTTT.

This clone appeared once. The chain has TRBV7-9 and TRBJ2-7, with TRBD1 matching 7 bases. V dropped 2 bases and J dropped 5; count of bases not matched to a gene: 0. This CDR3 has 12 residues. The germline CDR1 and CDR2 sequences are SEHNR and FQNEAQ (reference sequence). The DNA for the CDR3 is TGTGCCAGCAGCTTAACAGGGGACGAGCAGTACTTC. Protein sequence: CASSLTGDEQYF.